The rows below give T cell receptor beta chains drawn from one sample of a study of human T cells and chemical hapten exposure. One entry per CDR3 protein, called by TCRdb with MiXCR from the RACE reads. The table shows about 120,000 distinct CDR3 sequences, with around 11% occurring only once. The input for sequencing was whole blood, taken in connection with sensitization to the hapten diphenylcyclopropenone (DPC). The source of these receptors is a woman aged 50 to 60 with alopecia areata. Some clones in this sample may be carry-over from other donors' samples. CDR3s include the opening cysteine and the closing phenylalanine or tryptophan. D genes are given only for firm matches. Some rows mark clone size as missing; the rest say once, few, many or name a class of expanded clone.

>many|TRBV4-1|TRBJ2-5|NA
CASSQADLPQETQYF
TGCGCCAGCAGCCAAGCCGACTTGCCCCAAGAGACCCAGTACTTC
>NA|TRBV5-1|TRBJ2-5|NA
CASSLQDRQEETQYF
TGCGCCAGCAGCCTCCAGGATCGGCAGGAAGAGACCCAGTACTTC
>NA|TRBV12-3/TRBV12-4|TRBJ2-7|NA
CASSFSHEQYF
TGTGCCAGCAGTTTTTCCCACGAGCAGTACTTC
>NA|TRBV7-9|TRBJ1-5|NA
CASSFGFTEILGPQPQHF
TGTGCCAGCAGCTTTGGTTTTACCGAGATTTTAGGGCCTCAGCCCCAGCATTTT
>few|TRBV27|TRBJ1-5|NA
CASSLSGSQPQHF
TGTGCCAGCAGTTTATCGGGGTCTCAGCCCCAGCATTTT
>NA|TRBV10-3|TRBJ2-3|NA
CAIRGLTDTQCF
TGTGCCATCAGGGGGCTCACAGATACGCAGTGTTTT
>many|TRBV6-6|TRBJ2-1|NA
CASSPGGIYNEQFF
TGTGCCAGCAGCCCGGGGGGCATATACAATGAGCAGTTCTTC
>few|TRBV5-1|TRBJ1-5|NA
CASSLEGPSNQPQHF
TGCGCCAGCAGCTTGGAGGGTCCTAGCAATCAGCCCCAGCATTTT
>NA|TRBV5-6|TRBJ1-1|NA
CASSLEVKEVRTEAFF
TGTGCCAGCAGCTTGGAAGTCAAAGAGGTACGCACTGAAGCTTTCTTT
>NA|TRBV10-3|TRBJ1-5|NA
CAISEGRSNQPQHF
TGTGCCATCAGTGAGGGCCGAAGCAATCAGCCCCAGCATTTT
>few|TRBV16|TRBJ2-1|TRBD1
CASSQSQGDYNEQFF
TGTGCCAGCAGCCAAAGTCAGGGGGACTACAATGAGCAGTTCTTC
>NA|TRBV4-3|TRBJ2-5|NA
CASSQDVQETQYF
TGCGCCAGCAGCCAAGACGTCCAAGAGACCCAGTACTTC
>few|TRBV20-1|TRBJ1-1|NA
CSAEQRMNTEAFF
TGCAGTGCTGAACAGAGGATGAACACTGAAGCTTTCTTT
>NA|TRBV10-2|TRBJ1-1|NA
CASSVGSHREAFF
TGCGCCAGCAGTGTAGGCTCCCATAGGGAAGCTTTCTTT
>NA|TRBV12-3/TRBV12-4|TRBJ2-7|TRBD1
CASTLGTGADEQYF
TGTGCCAGCACCCTGGGGACAGGGGCCGACGAGCAGTACTTC
>few|TRBV20-1|TRBJ2-7|TRBD2
CSARVRTSGRFYEQYF
TGCAGTGCTAGGGTTAGGACTAGCGGGAGGTTCTACGAGCAGTACTTC
>few|TRBV29-1|TRBJ1-1|NA
CSVDYNVDHQDTEAFF
TGCAGCGTTGATTATAATGTTGATCACCAAGACACTGAAGCTTTCTTT
>NA|TRBV2|TRBJ1-4|TRBD1
CASNYRGGDEKLFF
TGTGCCAGCAATTACAGGGGCGGTGATGAAAAACTGTTTTTT
>NA|TRBV29-1|TRBJ1-4|TRBD1
CSASRDRDGEKLFF
TGCAGCGCGTCCCGGGACAGGGATGGGGAAAAACTGTTTTTT
>many|TRBV7-6|TRBJ1-1|NA
CASSPWTDMNTEAFF
TGTGCCAGCAGCCCCTGGACAGATATGAACACTGAAGCTTTCTTT
>few|TRBV20-1|TRBJ1-1|TRBD1
CSATDRGWSEAFF
TGCAGTGCTACTGACAGGGGATGGTCTGAAGCTTTCTTT
>NA|TRBV28|TRBJ1-1|TRBD1
CASRETGLNTEAFF
TGTGCCAGCAGGGAGACAGGGTTGAACACTGAAGCTTTCTTT
>NA|TRBV2|TRBJ2-7|NA
CASSGQGYEQYF
TGTGCCAGCAGTGGCCAAGGGTACGAGCAGTACTTC
>few|TRBV29-1|TRBJ1-5|NA
CSVARGRGNQPQHF
TGCAGCGTAGCTAGGGGCAGGGGCAATCAGCCCCAGCATTTT
>NA|TRBV6-1|TRBJ1-1|NA
CASSENRNTEAFF
TGTGCCAGCAGTGAAAACCGGAACACTGAAGCTTTCTTT
>NA|TRBV10-1|TRBJ2-5|NA
CASSGAPGDQETQYF
TGCGCCAGCAGTGGCGCGCCGGGAGACCAAGAGACCCAGTACTTC
>few|TRBV6-2/TRBV6-3|TRBJ1-2|NA
CASGRIDTAYYGYTF
TGTGCCAGCGGGCGAATTGACACAGCATACTATGGCTACACCTTC
>many|TRBV7-2|TRBJ2-7|NA
CASSQRLDGEQYF
TGTGCCAGCAGCCAAAGACTCGACGGCGAGCAGTACTTC
>many|TRBV6-5|TRBJ1-1|NA
CASSRDPGTEAFF
TGTGCCAGCAGCCGGGACCCCGGGACTGAAGCTTTCTTT
>many|TRBV29-1|TRBJ2-3|TRBD1
CSVEDLDRGTTDTQYF
TGCAGCGTTGAGGACCTGGACAGGGGGACTACAGATACGCAGTATTTT
>NA|TRBV11-2|TRBJ2-6|NA
CASSSDGSGANVLTF
TGTGCCAGCAGCTCCGACGGATCTGGGGCCAACGTCCTGACTTTC
>many|TRBV29-1|TRBJ1-5|NA
CSVEGPGVGNQPQHF
TGCAGCGTTGAGGGTCCGGGGGTCGGTAATCAGCCCCAGCATTTT
>few|TRBV10-3|TRBJ1-1|TRBD1
CAIRATGEDTEAFF
TGTGCCATCAGAGCCACAGGGGAAGACACTGAAGCTTTCTTT
>few|TRBV6-2/TRBV6-3|TRBJ2-3|NA
CASSYGTFTDTQYF
TGTGCCAGCAGTTACGGAACTTTCACAGATACGCAGTATTTT
>few|TRBV12-3/TRBV12-4|TRBJ2-2|TRBD2
CASSSWTSGGELFF
TGTGCCAGCAGTTCCTGGACTAGCGGGGGGGAGCTGTTTTTT
>many|TRBV28|TRBJ2-5|TRBD2
CASSLRGEGNGETQYF
TGTGCCAGCAGTTTGCGGGGGGAAGGGAATGGAGAGACCCAGTACTTC
>NA|TRBV10-3|TRBJ2-5|TRBD2
CAISESWSGGLSETRYF
TGTGCCATCAGTGAGTCGTGGTCGGGGGGGCTCTCTGAGACCCGGTACTTC
>NA|TRBV12-3/TRBV12-4|TRBJ1-3|NA
CASSLVGYGNTIYF
TGTGCCAGCAGTTTGGTGGGTTACGGAAACACCATATATTTT
>many|TRBV29-1|TRBJ2-1|TRBD2
CSPWTSHNEQFF
TGCAGCCCATGGACTAGTCACAATGAGCAGTTCTTC
>many|TRBV5-1|TRBJ2-2|TRBD2
CASSLLAEANTGELFF
TGCGCCAGCAGCTTACTAGCGGAGGCTAACACCGGGGAGCTGTTTTTT
>NA|TRBV12-3/TRBV12-4|TRBJ2-2|TRBD2
CASGSPSGPNTGELFF
TGTGCCAGCGGTAGCCCTAGCGGGCCGAACACCGGGGAGCTGTTTTTT
>few|TRBV20-1|TRBJ1-4|NA
CSASLVETVGEKLFF
TGCAGTGCTAGCCTTGTAGAGACAGTGGGTGAAAAACTGTTTTTT
>few|TRBV3-1|TRBJ2-7|NA
CASSRDDRSEQYF
TGTGCCAGCAGCCGAGACGATCGTTCCGAGCAGTACTTC
>NA|TRBV10-3|TRBJ1-1|TRBD1
CAIRGTGGWNTEAFF
TGTGCCATCCGTGGGACAGGGGGGTGGAACACTGAAGCTTTCTTT
>NA|TRBV7-2|TRBJ1-2|NA
CASSLAAGDYGYTF
TGTGCCAGCAGCTTAGCGGCAGGGGACTATGGCTACACCTTC
>many|TRBV29-1|TRBJ2-3|NA
CSATGGTDTQYF
TGCAGCGCCACCGGCGGCACAGATACGCAGTATTTT
>many|TRBV7-9|TRBJ1-1|NA
CASSLVVDTEAFF
TGTGCCAGCAGCTTAGTGGTAGACACTGAAGCTTTCTTT
>few|TRBV2|TRBJ1-1|TRBD1
CAKTRTGANTEAFF
TGTGCCAAAACTCGGACAGGGGCGAACACTGAAGCTTTCTTT